The 20 T cell receptor beta chains presented below share a single source sample, sequenced in a study of Ad26.COV2.S vaccination and SARS-CoV-2 variants. Stated treatment: around 19 received Ad26.COV2.S at low or high dose, single or two shots; 5 received placebo; per-sample allocation not given. Collection of the samples took place on day 63 after the first injection of vaccine or placebo. The data were produced by immunoSEQ multiplex PCR, yet TCRdb's version contains in-frame clones alone and is incomplete. The sample yields approximately 480,000 clones, 70% to 90% seen once. The sequenced sample was peripheral blood, obtained in a trial of Ad26.COV2.S vaccine versus placebo. The receptor source for this set is a person between 18 and 59 years old who received the Ad26.COV2.S COVID-19 vaccine or a placebo.

In this sample, this clone turned up once. This chain uses TRBV25-1 with TRBJ1-3; D is unclear. V lost 9 bases and J lost 0, with 12 bases in between. The CDR3 length is 14 residues. Germline loops: CDR1 MGHDK, CDR2 SYGVNS. The CDR3 region has the DNA TGTGCCAGTATGTTTGGAGGCTCTGGAAACACCATATATTTT. It yields the protein CASMFGGSGNTIYF.

The chain uses TRBV25-1 and TRBJ2-2, with D possibly being TRBD1 (5 bases). Germline assignment: CDR1 MGHDK and CDR2 SYGVNS. The CDR3 spans 17 residues. Trimming left V 1 base short and J 7 bases short, with 19 bases between. CDR3 protein: CASSELGVPLTGGELFF. CDR3 sequence (DNA): TGTGCCAGCAGTGAATTAGGGGTACCCTTGACGGGCGGGGAGCTGTTTTTT.

The V and J genes are TRBV14 and TRBJ2-5, with D perhaps matching TRBD1 (5 bases). The length of the CDR3 is 14 residues. CDR1 SGHDN and CDR2 FVKESK come from the germline V gene. Deletions cut 3 bases from V and 4 bases from J, with 12 bases between. In nucleotides, the CDR3 is TGTGCCAGCAGCCAGCAGGGTTTAGGAGAGACCCAGTACTTC. Amino acids: CASSQQGLGETQYF.

The genes are TRBV7-2 and TRBJ1-2; D uncertain. V lost 5 bases and J 4 bases, leaving 11 bases between the germline ends. Germline loops: CDR1 SGHTA, CDR2 FQGNSA. The CDR3 covers 13 residues. CDR3 region: CASSDLKVYGYTF. The CDR3 DNA reads as TGTGCCAGCAGCGACCTCAAGGTCTATGGCTACACCTTC.

The J gene is TRBJ1-5, the V gene TRBV10-3; no clear D. V dropped 10 bases and J dropped 0 bases, with 13 bases sitting between them. Germline assignment: CDR1 ENHRY and CDR2 SYGVKD. The CDR3 spans 14 residues. In nucleotides, the CDR3 is TGTGCCACCGGAGGACCGAATAGCAATCAGCCCCAGCATTTT. Its protein product is CATGGPNSNQPQHF.

The table lists this clone with a few counts. V and J are TRBV30 and TRBJ2-3; 9 positions match TRBD2. This CDR3 has 18 residues. CDR1 and CDR2 from the germline V gene are GTSNPN and SVGIG (reference sequence). Trimming took 1 base from V and 5 from J; bases not matched to a gene: 16. CDR3 region: CAWSGTWASGIRQDTQYF. CDR3 coding DNA: TGTGCCTGGAGTGGTACTTGGGCTAGCGGGATTCGGCAAGATACGCAGTATTTT.

J is TRBJ2-1 and V is TRBV5-1; D is undetermined. Trimming pared 0 bases from V and 1 base from J, leaving 8 bases between. The germline V gene encodes CDR1 SGHRS and CDR2 YFSETQ. The CDR3 covers 15 residues. The CDR3 region has the DNA TGCGCCAGCAGCTTGGGACTTACATCCTACAATGAGCAGTTCTTC. Its translation: CASSLGLTSYNEQFF.

The chain joins TRBV14 to TRBJ2-1, with 9 bases aligning to TRBD2. The CDR3 length is 16 residues. The V segment lost 0 bases and the J segment 8 bases; nucleotides outside the gene matches: 8. Germline V gene sequence: CDR1 SGHDN, CDR2 FVKESK. The CDR3 loop is CASSQDRSGSFDEQFF. CDR3 nucleotide sequence: TGTGCCAGCAGCCAAGATCGTAGCGGGAGTTTCGATGAGCAGTTCTTC.

The gene calls are TRBV3-1 (or the pseudogene TRBV3-2) and TRBJ1-2; possible D gene TRBD1, 5 bases. Germline lookup yields CDR1 LGHDT and CDR2 YNNKEL (reference sequence). V lost 2 bases, J lost 0 bases, and 13 bases lay in between. This CDR3 is 16 amino acids long. The CDR3 protein is CASSQWRGEANYGYTF. The CDR3 DNA follows: TGTGCCAGCAGCCAATGGAGAGGGGAAGCTAACTATGGCTACACCTTC.

The chain has TRBV7-3 and TRBJ1-5, with a possible D match to TRBD1 (5 bases). CDR1 is SGHTA, CDR2 FQGTGA, per germline. The CDR3 extends over 14 amino acids. Deletions cut 4 bases from V and 7 bases from J, with 14 bases between. CDR3 in amino acids: CASSSAGAGQPQHF. The CDR3 bases are TGTGCCAGCAGCTCAGCCGGGGCGGGCCAGCCCCAGCATTTT.

For this clone: In the same sample, other DNA sequences code for this CDR3. The J gene is TRBJ1-2, the V gene TRBV7-9, with a tentative D call TRBD1 (5 bases). CDR1 is SEHNR and CDR2 is FQNEAQ in the germline V gene (reference sequence). CDR3 size: 13 residues. Trimming left V 5 bases short and J 4 bases short, with 11 bases between. This CDR3 reads CASSRGGGYGYTF. The CDR3 bases are TGTGCCAGCAGCCGCGGGGGAGGCTATGGCTACACCTTC.

The V call is TRBV28, the J call TRBJ1-5; D remains ambiguous. The V end was cut by 3 bases, the J end by 8 bases, with 20 bases between. The V gene's germline CDR1 is MDHEN and CDR2 SYDVKM. CDR3 size: 16 residues. The CDR3 region is CASSLSRAAGSEPQHF. The CDR3 DNA reads as TGTGCCAGCAGTTTGTCTCGGGCCGCTGGGTCGGAGCCCCAGCATTTT. The full variable domain, in which reference TRBV28 and TRBJ1-5 provide the parts outside the CDR3, is DVKVTQSSRYLVKRTGEKVFLECVQDMDHENMFWYRQDPGLGLRLIYFSYDVKMKEKGDIPEGYSVSREKKERFSLILESASTNQTSMYLCASSLSRAAGSEPQHFGDGTRLSIL.

The chain joins TRBV10-3 to TRBJ2-7; the D is unclear. The CDR3 extends over 13 amino acids. Trimming shortened V by 4 bases and J by 2 bases, and 9 bases separated the two germline ends. From germline, CDR1 is ENHRY and CDR2 SYGVKD. This CDR3 reads CAISVLGPYEQYF. In nucleotides, the CDR3 is TGTGCCATCAGTGTGCTAGGACCCTACGAGCAGTACTTC.

This chain joins TRBV29-1 and TRBJ2-1, with TRBD2 identical over 8 bases. The CDR3 is made up of 13 amino acids. J gave up 6 bases and V 5 bases, and 6 bases lay outside the gene matches. Germline values: CDR1 SQVTM, CDR2 ANQGSEA. The chain's CDR3 is CSVKSGLANEQFF. CDR3 DNA: TGCAGCGTTAAGAGCGGACTAGCCAATGAGCAGTTCTTC.

The table lists this clone with a count of one. V gene TRBV12-5 combines with J gene TRBJ2-5, with 10 bases matching TRBD1. Trimming cost V 5 bases and J 4 bases; bases outside gene matches: 4. Germline assignment: CDR1 LGHNT and CDR2 FRNRAP. The CDR3 is 14 amino acids. CDR3 loop: CASGPGQGGETQYF. Here the CDR3 DNA reads TGTGCTAGTGGTCCCGGACAGGGGGGAGAGACCCAGTACTTC.

DNA of the CDR3: TGTGCCAGCAGCTTGTGGACAGGGGGCTCTGGAAACACCATATATTTT. Translation gives CASSLWTGGSGNTIYF. The chain uses TRBV5-6 and TRBJ1-3; 10 bases fit TRBD1. Germline-derived CDR1 and CDR2 are SGHDT and YYEEEE. V lost 1 base and J lost 0; bases outside the gene matches: 1. This CDR3 is 16 amino acids long.

The rearrangement links TRBV24-1 to TRBJ2-5; the match to TRBD2 covers 9 bases. The germline V gene has CDR1 KGHDR and CDR2 SFDVKD. The CDR3 is 12 residues long. With 9 bases clipped from V and 3 bases from J, the junction kept 1 base outside the gene matches. CDR3 nucleotides: TGTGCCACCGCTAGCGGGAAAGAGACCCAGTACTTC. Translating it yields CATASGKETQYF.

This clone was seen once. This rearrangement joins TRBV7-8 to TRBJ2-3; 8 positions match TRBD1. The CDR3 is made up of 15 amino acids. Trimming took 5 bases from V and 2 from J; bases not matched to a gene: 6. Germline V lookup: CDR1 SGHVS, CDR2 FQNEAQ. The CDR3 DNA reads TGTGCCAGCAGCCCAGGGGGCGACTTCACAGATACGCAGTATTTT. Encoded protein: CASSPGGDFTDTQYF.

The V gene is TRBV19, the J gene TRBJ2-1; either TRBD1 or TRBD2 may fit D (5 bases each). The CDR3 runs 17 residues. Trimming removed 3 bases at V and 2 bases at J, with 17 bases between. Germline V lookup: CDR1 LNHDA, CDR2 SQIVND (reference sequence). The DNA for the CDR3 is TGTGCCAGTAGTATGGTTCCGGGGCCTGGGGCCTACAATGAGCAGTTCTTC. The encoded protein is CASSMVPGPGAYNEQFF.

The chain is built from TRBV4-2 and TRBJ2-1, with 9 bases lining up with TRBD2. The CDR3 contains 17 residues. Per germline, CDR1 LGHNA and CDR2 YNFKEQ. With 0 bases clipped from V and 5 bases from J, the junction kept 8 bases outside the gene matches. The CDR3 nucleotides are TGTGCCAGCAGCCAAGAAACAGGGCTAGCGGGGAACAATGAGCAGTTCTTC. Residues: CASSQETGLAGNNEQFF.